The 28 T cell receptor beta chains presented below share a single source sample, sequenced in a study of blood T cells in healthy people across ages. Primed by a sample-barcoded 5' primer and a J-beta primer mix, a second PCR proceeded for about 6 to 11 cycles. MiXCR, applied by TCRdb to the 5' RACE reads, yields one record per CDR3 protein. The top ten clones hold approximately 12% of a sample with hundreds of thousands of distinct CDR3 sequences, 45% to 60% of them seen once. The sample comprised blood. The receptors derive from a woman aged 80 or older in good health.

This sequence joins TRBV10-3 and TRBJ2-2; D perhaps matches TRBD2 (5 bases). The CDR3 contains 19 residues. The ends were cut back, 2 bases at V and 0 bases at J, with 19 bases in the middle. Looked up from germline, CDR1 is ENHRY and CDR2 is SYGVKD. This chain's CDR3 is CAISEPENRLSANTGELFF. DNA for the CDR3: TGTGCCATCAGTGAGCCGGAGAACAGACTATCAGCGAACACCGGGGAGCTGTTTTTT.

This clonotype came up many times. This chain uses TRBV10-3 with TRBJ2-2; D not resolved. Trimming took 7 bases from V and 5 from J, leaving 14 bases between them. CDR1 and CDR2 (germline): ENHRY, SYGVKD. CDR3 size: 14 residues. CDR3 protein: CAITREGGTGELFF. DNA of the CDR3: TGTGCCATCACTAGGGAAGGCGGAACCGGGGAGCTGTTTTTT.

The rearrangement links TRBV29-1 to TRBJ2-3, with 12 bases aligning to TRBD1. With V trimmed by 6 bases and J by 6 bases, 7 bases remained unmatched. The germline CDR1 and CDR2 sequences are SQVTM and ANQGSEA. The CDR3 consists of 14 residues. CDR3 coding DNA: TGCAGCGTAAAGAGGGACAGGGGGCCCGATACGCAGTATTTT. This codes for CSVKRDRGPDTQYF.

The CDR3 sequence is CASSFFYSAAVEQYF. The CDR3 coding sequence is TGTGCCAGCAGTTTTTTTTATTCGGCGGCGGTTGAGCAGTACTTC. This rearrangement joins TRBV12-3 or TRBV12-4 to TRBJ2-7; D gene uncertain. The ends were cut back, 3 bases at V and 7 bases at J, with 19 bases in the middle. This CDR3 comprises 15 residues.

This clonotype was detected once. The CDR3 DNA reads as TGTGCCAGCAGCGTAGAACTAGCGGGAGGAGACGGGGAGCTGTTTTTT. It encodes CASSVELAGGDGELFF. The V and J genes are TRBV9 and TRBJ2-2; 12 bases are a match to TRBD2. The CDR3 sequence is 16 residues long. Germline V gene sequence: CDR1 SGDLS, CDR2 YYNGEE. Losses at the gene ends were 0 bases for V and 7 bases for J; bases not matched to a gene: 4. The full variable domain, in which reference TRBV9 and TRBJ2-2 provide the parts outside the CDR3, is DSGVTQTPKHLITATGQRVTLRCSPRSGDLSVYWYQQSLDQGLQFLIQYYNGEERAKGNILERFSAQQFPDLHSELNLSSLELGDSALYFCASSVELAGGDGELFFGEGSRLTVL.

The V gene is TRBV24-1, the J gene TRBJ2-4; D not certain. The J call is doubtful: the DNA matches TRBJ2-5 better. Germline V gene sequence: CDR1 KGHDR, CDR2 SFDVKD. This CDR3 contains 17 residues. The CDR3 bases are TGTGCCACCAGTGATTTCCGGAATACGTTGCTGAAAGAGACCCAGTACTTC. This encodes CATSDFRNTLLKETQYF.

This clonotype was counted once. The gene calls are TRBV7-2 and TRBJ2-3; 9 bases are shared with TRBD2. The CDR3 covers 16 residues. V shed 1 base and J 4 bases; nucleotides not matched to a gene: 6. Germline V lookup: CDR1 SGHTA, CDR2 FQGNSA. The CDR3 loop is CASSLVFGGGADTQYF. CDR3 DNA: TGTGCCAGCAGCTTAGTCTTCGGCGGGGGGGCAGATACGCAGTATTTT.

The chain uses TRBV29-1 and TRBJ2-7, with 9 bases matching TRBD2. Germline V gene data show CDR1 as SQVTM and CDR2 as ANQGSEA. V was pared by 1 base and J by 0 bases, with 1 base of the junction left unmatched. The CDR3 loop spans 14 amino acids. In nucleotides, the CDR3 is TGCAGCGTTGAAGGCGGGAGGGCCTCCTACGAGCAGTACTTC. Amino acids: CSVEGGRASYEQYF.

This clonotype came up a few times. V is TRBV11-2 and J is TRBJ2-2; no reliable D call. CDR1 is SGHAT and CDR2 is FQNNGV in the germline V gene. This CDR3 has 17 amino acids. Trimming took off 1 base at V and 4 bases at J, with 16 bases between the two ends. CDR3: CASSLVSPSASTGELFF. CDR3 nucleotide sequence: TGTGCCAGCAGCTTAGTATCCCCCAGTGCGAGCACCGGGGAGCTGTTTTTT.

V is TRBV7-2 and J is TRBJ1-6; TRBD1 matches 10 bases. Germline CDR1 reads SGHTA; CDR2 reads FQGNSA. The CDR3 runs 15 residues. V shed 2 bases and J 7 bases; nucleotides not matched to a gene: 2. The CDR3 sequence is CASSLLDRGNSPLHF. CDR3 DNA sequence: TGTGCCAGCAGCTTACTGGACAGGGGGAATTCACCCCTCCACTTT.

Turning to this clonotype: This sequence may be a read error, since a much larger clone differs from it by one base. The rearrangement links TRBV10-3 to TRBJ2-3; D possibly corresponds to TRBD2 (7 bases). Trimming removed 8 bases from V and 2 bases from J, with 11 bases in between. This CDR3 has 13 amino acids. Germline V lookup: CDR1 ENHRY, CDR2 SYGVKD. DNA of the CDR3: TGTGCCATCGTGGGGGGGGCCACAGATACGCAGTATTTT. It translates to CAIVGGATDTQYF.

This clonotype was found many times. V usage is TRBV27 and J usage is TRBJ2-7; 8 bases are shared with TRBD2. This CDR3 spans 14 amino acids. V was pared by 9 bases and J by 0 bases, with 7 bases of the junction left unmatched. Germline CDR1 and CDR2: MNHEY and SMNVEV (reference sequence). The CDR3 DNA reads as TGTGCCAGTCGGGGGGGAGGTTACTCCTACGAGCAGTACTTC. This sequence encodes CASRGGGYSYEQYF.

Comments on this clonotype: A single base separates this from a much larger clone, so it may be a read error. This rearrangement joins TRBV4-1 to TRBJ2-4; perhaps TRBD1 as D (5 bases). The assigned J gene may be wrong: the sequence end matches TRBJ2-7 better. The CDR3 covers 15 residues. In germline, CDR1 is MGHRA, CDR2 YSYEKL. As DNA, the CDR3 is TGCGCCAGCAGCCAAGAGAGACAGAGCTCCTGCGAGCAGTACTTC. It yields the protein CASSQERQSSCEQYF.

CDR3 residues: CASSVVPGTKETQYF. CDR3 nucleotides: TGTGCCAGCAGCGTAGTTCCCGGGACCAAAGAGACCCAGTACTTC. The chain carries TRBV9 and TRBJ2-5; D might be TRBD1 or TRBD2, each matching 5 bases. V dropped 0 bases and J dropped 3 bases, with 12 bases sitting between them. The length of the CDR3 is 15 residues. The germline CDR1 and CDR2 sequences are SGDLS and YYNGEE.

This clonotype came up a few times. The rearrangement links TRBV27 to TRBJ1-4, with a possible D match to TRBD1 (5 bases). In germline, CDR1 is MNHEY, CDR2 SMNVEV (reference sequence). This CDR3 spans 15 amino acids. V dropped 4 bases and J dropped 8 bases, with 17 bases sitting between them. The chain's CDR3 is CASSSRGLAKEKLFF. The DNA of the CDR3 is TGTGCCAGCAGTTCTCGGGGCCTGGCGAAAGAAAAACTGTTTTTT.

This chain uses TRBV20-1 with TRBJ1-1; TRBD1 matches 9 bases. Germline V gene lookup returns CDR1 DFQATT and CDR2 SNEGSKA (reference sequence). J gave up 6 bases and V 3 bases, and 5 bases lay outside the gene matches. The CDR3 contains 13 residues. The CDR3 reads CSASTGGTAEAFF. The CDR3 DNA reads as TGCAGTGCTAGTACAGGGGGCACCGCTGAAGCTTTCTTT.

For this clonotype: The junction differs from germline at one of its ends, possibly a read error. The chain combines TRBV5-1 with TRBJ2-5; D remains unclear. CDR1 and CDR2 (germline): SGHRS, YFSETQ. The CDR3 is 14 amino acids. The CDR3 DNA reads TGCGCCAACAGCTTGGCCGTAGGGCAAGAGACCCAGTACTTC. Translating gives CANSLAVGQETQYF.

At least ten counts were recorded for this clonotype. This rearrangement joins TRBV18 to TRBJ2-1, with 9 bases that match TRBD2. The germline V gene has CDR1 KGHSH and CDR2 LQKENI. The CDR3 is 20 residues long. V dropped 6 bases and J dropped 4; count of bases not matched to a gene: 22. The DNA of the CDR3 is TGTGCCAGCTCTCCCGACGGCACTAGCGGGTCCTCGGGTACATACAATGAGCAGTTCTTC. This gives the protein CASSPDGTSGSSGTYNEQFF.

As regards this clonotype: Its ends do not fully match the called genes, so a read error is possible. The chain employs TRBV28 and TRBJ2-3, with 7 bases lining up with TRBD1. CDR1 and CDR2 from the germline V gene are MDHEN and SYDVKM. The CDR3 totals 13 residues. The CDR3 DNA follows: TGTGCCAGCAGTGGCCAGGGGACAGATATGCAGTATTTT. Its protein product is CASSGQGTDMQYF.

The DNA of the CDR3 is TGTGCCAGCAGCGCCAACAGGGACACCGGGGAGCTGTTTTTT. Protein sequence: CASSANRDTGELFF. J is TRBJ2-2 and V is TRBV3-1; possible D gene TRBD1, 6 bases. V was trimmed by 5 bases and J by 3 bases, leaving 10 bases between them. The CDR3 is made up of 14 amino acids. The germline gives CDR1 LGHDT, CDR2 YNNKEL (reference sequence).

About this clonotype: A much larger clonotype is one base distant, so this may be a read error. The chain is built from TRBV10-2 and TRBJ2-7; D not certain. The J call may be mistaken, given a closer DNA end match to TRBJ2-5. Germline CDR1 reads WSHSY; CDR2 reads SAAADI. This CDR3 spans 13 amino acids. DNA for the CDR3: TGCGCCAGCAGTGGCAGACCGACGAAGACCCAGTACTTC. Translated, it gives CASSGRPTKTQYF.

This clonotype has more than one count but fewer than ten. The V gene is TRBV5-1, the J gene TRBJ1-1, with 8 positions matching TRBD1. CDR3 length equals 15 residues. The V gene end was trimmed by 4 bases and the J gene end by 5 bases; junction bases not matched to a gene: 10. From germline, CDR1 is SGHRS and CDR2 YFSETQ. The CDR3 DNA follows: TGCGCCAGCAGCCTAGAGACAGGGGCTGGAACTGAAGCTTTCTTT. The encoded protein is CASSLETGAGTEAFF.

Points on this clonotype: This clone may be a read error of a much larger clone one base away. CDR3 coding DNA: TGTGCCAGCAATCAGGGGGCGCGTGGCTACGCCTTC. Amino acid sequence: CASNQGARGYAF. The rearrangement joins TRBV6-6 to TRBJ1-2; 8 bases are shared with TRBD1. The CDR3 loop spans 12 amino acids. Germline V gives CDR1 MNHNY, CDR2 SVGAGI (reference sequence).

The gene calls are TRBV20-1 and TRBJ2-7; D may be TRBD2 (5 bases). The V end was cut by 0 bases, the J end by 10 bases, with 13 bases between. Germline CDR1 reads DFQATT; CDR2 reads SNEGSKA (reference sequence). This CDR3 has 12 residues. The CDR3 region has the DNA TGCAGTGCTAGAGATCTGAGGGCCCCTCAGTACTTC. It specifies CSARDLRAPQYF.

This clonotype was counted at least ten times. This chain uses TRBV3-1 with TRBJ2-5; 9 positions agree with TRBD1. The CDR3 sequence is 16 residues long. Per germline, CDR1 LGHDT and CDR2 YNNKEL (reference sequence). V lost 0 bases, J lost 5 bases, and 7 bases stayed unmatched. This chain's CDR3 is CASSQENRGHGETQYF. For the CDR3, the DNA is TGTGCCAGCAGCCAAGAAAACAGGGGGCATGGGGAGACCCAGTACTTC.

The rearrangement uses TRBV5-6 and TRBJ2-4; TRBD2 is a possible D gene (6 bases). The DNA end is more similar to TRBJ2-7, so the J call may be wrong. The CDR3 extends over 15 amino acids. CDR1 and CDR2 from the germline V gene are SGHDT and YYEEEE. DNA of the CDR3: TGTGCCAGCAGCGCCCGGGGGAAAGGGATCTACGAGCAGTACTTC. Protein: CASSARGKGIYEQYF.

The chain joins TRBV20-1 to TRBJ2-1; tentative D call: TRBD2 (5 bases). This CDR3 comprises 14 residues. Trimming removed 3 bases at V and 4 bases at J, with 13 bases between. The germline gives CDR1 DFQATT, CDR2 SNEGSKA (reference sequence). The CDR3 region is CSASDGRGYNEQFF. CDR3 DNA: TGCAGTGCTAGTGACGGCCGCGGGTACAATGAGCAGTTCTTC.

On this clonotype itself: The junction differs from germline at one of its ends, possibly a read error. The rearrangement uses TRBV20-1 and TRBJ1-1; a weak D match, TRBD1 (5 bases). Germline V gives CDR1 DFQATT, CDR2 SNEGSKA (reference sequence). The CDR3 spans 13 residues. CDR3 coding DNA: TGCAGTGCTAGGGGGACGGTGAACACTGAAGCTTACTTT. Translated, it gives CSARGTVNTEAYF.